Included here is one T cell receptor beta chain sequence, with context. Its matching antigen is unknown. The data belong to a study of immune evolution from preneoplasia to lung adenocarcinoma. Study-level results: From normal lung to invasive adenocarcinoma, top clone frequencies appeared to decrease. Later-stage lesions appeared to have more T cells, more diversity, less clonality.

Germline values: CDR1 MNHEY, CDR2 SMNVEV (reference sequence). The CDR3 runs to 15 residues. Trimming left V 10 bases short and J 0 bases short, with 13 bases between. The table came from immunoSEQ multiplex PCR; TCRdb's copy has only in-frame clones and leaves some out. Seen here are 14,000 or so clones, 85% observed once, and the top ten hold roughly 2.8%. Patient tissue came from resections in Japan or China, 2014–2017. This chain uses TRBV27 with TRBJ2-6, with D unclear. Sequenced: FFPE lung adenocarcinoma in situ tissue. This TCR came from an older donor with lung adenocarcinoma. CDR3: CATSGADSGANVLTF. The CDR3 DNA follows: TGTGCCACCTCAGGAGCAGACTCTGGGGCCAACGTCCTGACTTTC.